In this sample, the clone carrying this TCR beta chain turned up many times. The source of the sample is a study of T cells in Graves' hyperthyroidism and ophthalmopathy. Amplified TCR beta CDR3 regions came from RNA transcripts. First-round RT-PCR targeting the TCR CDR3 was performed with the HTBI primer set. In TCRdb, the multiplex PCR reads were re-called with MiXCR into one record per CDR3 protein. The sample shows 250,000 to 400,000 distinct CDR3 sequences, approximately 15% of them seen only once. The sample comprised blood. The receptor comes from a woman in her forties with Graves' ophthalmopathy.

CDR3 residues: CASVRSGANVLTF. The DNA of the CDR3 is TGTGCCAGCGTACGCTCTGGGGCCAACGTCCTGACTTTC. The chain uses TRBV27 and TRBJ2-6; D not certain. CDR3 length equals 13 residues. Trimming removed 8 bases from V and 0 bases from J, with 5 bases in between. Per the germline V gene, CDR1 is MNHEY and CDR2 is SMNVEV (reference sequence).